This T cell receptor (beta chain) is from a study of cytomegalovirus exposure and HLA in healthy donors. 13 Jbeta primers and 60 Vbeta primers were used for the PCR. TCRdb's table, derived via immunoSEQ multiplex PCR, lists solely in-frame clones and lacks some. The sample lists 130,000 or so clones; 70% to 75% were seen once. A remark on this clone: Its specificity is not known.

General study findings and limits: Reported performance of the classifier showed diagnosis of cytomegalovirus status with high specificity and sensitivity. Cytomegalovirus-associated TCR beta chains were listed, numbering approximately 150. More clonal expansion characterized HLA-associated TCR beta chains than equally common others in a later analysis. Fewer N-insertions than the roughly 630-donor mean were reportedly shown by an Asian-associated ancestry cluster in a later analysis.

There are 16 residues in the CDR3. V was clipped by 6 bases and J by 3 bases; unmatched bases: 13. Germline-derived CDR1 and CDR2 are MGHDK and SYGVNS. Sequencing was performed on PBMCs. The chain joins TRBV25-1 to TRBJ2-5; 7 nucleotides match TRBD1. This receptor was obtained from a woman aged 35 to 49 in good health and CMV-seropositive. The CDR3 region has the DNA TGTGCCAGCAGAAGTGCTAAGGGGGCGAGGGAAGAGACCCAGTACTTC. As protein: CASRSAKGAREETQYF.